This TCR beta chain was documented in a study of blood T cell repertoires in COVID-19. For the study at large: Sources were T cells, B-cell-depleted T cells, or PBMCs; the material itself was cDNA or gDNA.

This CDR3 comprises 15 residues. Germline CDR1 and CDR2: SGHRS and YFSETQ. With 2 bases removed from V and 1 base from J, the gap between germline ends came to 9 bases. How the authors handled the data: Amplification of reference gene primers provided the estimated nucleated cell counts. Some clones are missing from TCRdb's copy, which holds only in-frame ones; the method was immunoSEQ multiplex PCR. For V, J and clone size, that table is used; D and trimming come from the DNA. Of some 20,000 clones listed, more than 85% are singletons. Sample: peripheral blood. The sequence came from a human donor in a cohort sampled during active COVID-19. The V call is TRBV5-1, the J call TRBJ2-2, with D unclear. This chain's CDR3 is CASSFRGMNTGELFF. CDR3 in DNA: TGCGCCAGCAGCTTCCGCGGTATGAACACCGGGGAGCTGTTTTTT. Drawing the rest from reference TRBV5-1 and TRBJ2-2, the complete variable domain is KAGVTQTPRYLIKTRGQQVTLSCSPISGHRSVSWYQQTPGQGLQFLFEYFSETQRNKGNFPGRFSGRQFSNSRSEMNVSTLELGDSALYLCASSFRGMNTGELFFGEGSRLTVL.